The source of this TCR beta chain is a study of cytomegalovirus exposure and HLA in healthy donors. Study outcomes and limitations: The study listed 150 to 200 cytomegalovirus-associated TCR beta chains. In the 95 to 150 validation repertoires, a later analysis found that first-cohort TCR clusters tended to co-occur. In vitro work confirmed that a few CMV-associated chains recognize CMV antigens. Rare sequences made up most TCRs, while some public TCRs were found in many donors.

J was trimmed by 3 bases and V by 0 bases; bases with no gene match: 6. This CDR3 region has 16 residues. Germline V CDR1 and CDR2: MNHEY, SVGAGI. Sequencing used immunoSEQ multiplex PCR; TCRdb keeps in-frame clones, though not all of them. Here the sample spans fewer than 200,000 clones, approximately 86% being singletons. Concerning this clone itself: Antigen specificity is unknown.

The specimen sequenced was PBMCs. The sequence came from a woman younger than 35 in good health and CMV-seronegative. This chain joins TRBV6-5 and TRBJ1-1, with 8 bases aligning to TRBD1. In DNA, the CDR3 is TGTGCCAGCAGTTACTCGACGACAGGGGAAGACACTGAAGCTTTCTTT. Protein: CASSYSTTGEDTEAFF.